These 23 T cell receptor beta chains came from one sample sequenced in a study of Ad26.COV2.S vaccination and SARS-CoV-2 variants. Treatment reported: around 19 received Ad26.COV2.S at low or high dose, single or two shots; about 5 received placebo; per-sample allocation not given. Samples analyzed were those drawn on day 63 after the first vaccine or placebo injection. Assay used: immunoSEQ multiplex PCR; TCRdb lists only in-frame clones, some missing. Altogether 350,000 to 600,000 clones are present, roughly nine tenths being singletons, with the ten largest covering 1.5% to 2%. The specimen was peripheral blood, collected in a trial of Ad26.COV2.S vaccine versus placebo. These receptors all come from a person aged 18-65 years who received the Ad26.COV2.S COVID-19 vaccine or a placebo.

This chain links TRBV18 with TRBJ1-2; 7 bases align to TRBD1. Germline V gene data show CDR1 as KGHSH and CDR2 as LQKENI. The CDR3 is made up of 15 amino acids. Trimming cost V 4 bases and J 0 bases; bases outside gene matches: 5. The CDR3 reads CASSQRDSTNYGYTF. The CDR3 DNA follows: TGTGCCAGCTCACAGAGGGACAGTACTAACTATGGCTACACCTTC.

The chain is built from TRBV18 and TRBJ1-2; D gene uncertain. V was shortened by 3 bases and J by 12 bases, with 17 bases between the two germline ends. The germline V gene encodes CDR1 KGHSH and CDR2 LQKENI. The CDR3 runs to 13 residues. The CDR3 bases are TGTGCCAGCTCACCTTCGGCGACCATGGGAAACACCTTC. It codes for CASSPSATMGNTF.

V and J are TRBV6-6 and TRBJ1-5; D is unclear. The V end was cut by 8 bases, the J end by 0 bases, with 8 bases between. This CDR3 is built from 13 residues. The V gene's germline CDR1 is MNHNY and CDR2 SVGAGI (reference sequence). The CDR3 DNA sequence: TGTGCCAGCGCAGAATATAGCAATCAGCCCCAGCATTTT. Translation: CASAEYSNQPQHF.

This clone showed up just a few times. The rearrangement joins TRBV9 to TRBJ1-6; the D gene is possibly TRBD1 (5 bases). This CDR3 is 16 amino acids long. Per germline, CDR1 SGDLS and CDR2 YYNGEE. Trimming took off 3 bases at V and 0 bases at J, with 10 bases between the two ends. The CDR3 coding sequence is TGTGCCAGCAGCGAGAGGGACCGCTCCTATAATTCACCCCTCCACTTT. Translating it yields CASSERDRSYNSPLHF.

In DNA, the CDR3 is TGTGCCAGCAGCTTGAATCCAGATACGCAGTATTTT. This gives the protein CASSLNPDTQYF. The chain recombines TRBV11-2 with TRBJ2-3, with D uncertain. CDR1 SGHAT and CDR2 FQNNGV come from the germline V gene. The germline V and J ends were trimmed by 3 bases and 4 bases, with 5 bases remaining between them. This CDR3 region has 12 residues.

This sequence joins TRBV7-3 and TRBJ2-7; 7 nucleotides line up with TRBD1. J gave up 3 bases and V 5 bases, and 4 bases lay outside the gene matches. The CDR3 covers 13 residues. Germline V gives CDR1 SGHTA, CDR2 FQGTGA. The CDR3 spells CASSLTGNYEQYF. In DNA, the CDR3 is TGTGCCAGCAGCCTGACAGGGAACTACGAGCAGTACTTC.

This clone was recorded once. The chain combines TRBV10-2 with TRBJ2-1; 12 bases agree with TRBD2. Unmatched junction bases numbered 4, after V lost 6 bases and J lost 7 bases. The CDR3 loop spans 14 amino acids. The germline CDR1 and CDR2 sequences are WSHSY and SAAADI. Here the CDR3 reads CASSLAGGLNEQFF. The CDR3 DNA reads TGCGCCAGCAGCCTAGCGGGAGGGCTAAATGAGCAGTTCTTC.

The gene calls are TRBV24-1 and TRBJ2-7; possibly TRBD1 or TRBD2 for D (6 bases each). Trimming removed 6 bases at V and 7 bases at J, with 15 bases between. CDR1 is KGHDR, CDR2 SFDVKD, per germline. The CDR3 spans 13 residues. The CDR3 protein is CATSPGAPEEQYF. CDR3 nucleotides: TGTGCCACCAGTCCGGGGGCCCCCGAAGAGCAGTACTTC.

The chain uses TRBV15 and TRBJ2-5, with D perhaps matching TRBD2 (6 bases). Germline assignment: CDR1 LNHNV and CDR2 YYDKDF (reference sequence). The CDR3 spans 15 residues. Trimming took 2 bases from V and 2 from J, leaving 12 bases between them. The CDR3 nucleotides are TGTGCCACCAGCAGATCTCGGGGGTTACAAGAGACCCAGTACTTC. This encodes CATSRSRGLQETQYF.

About this clone: Within the sample, other DNA sequences also encode this same CDR3. In DNA, the CDR3 is TGTGCCAGCAGCTTAGAAGGATATGGCTACACCTTC. This sequence encodes CASSLEGYGYTF. V usage is TRBV7-2 and J usage is TRBJ1-2; D remains unclear. In germline, CDR1 is SGHTA, CDR2 FQGNSA. The CDR3 has 12 residues. The ends were cut back, 1 base at V and 5 bases at J, with 5 bases in the middle. Full variable domain (missing parts from reference TRBV7-2 and TRBJ1-2): GAGVSQSPSNKVTEKGKDVELRCDPISGHTALYWYRQSLGQGLEFLIYFQGNSAPDKSGLPSDRFSAERTGGSVSTLTIQRTQQEDSAVYLCASSLEGYGYTFGSGTRLTVV.

The chain is built from TRBV9 and TRBJ2-1; no reliable D call. CDR3 length: 15 residues. V was shortened by 0 bases and J by 2 bases, with 9 bases between the two germline ends. Germline CDR1 SGDLS, CDR2 YYNGEE. CDR3 sequence (DNA): TGTGCCAGCAGCGTAGGAGGCAGAACCTACAATGAGCAGTTCTTC. Its protein product is CASSVGGRTYNEQFF.

This clone was counted once. V gene TRBV14 combines with J gene TRBJ1-2; weak D call: TRBD1 (5 bases). Deletions cut 6 bases from V and 0 bases from J, with 14 bases between. Germline V gene data show CDR1 as SGHDN and CDR2 as FVKESK. CDR3 length: 15 residues. CDR3 loop: CASSLNRQTNYGYTF. Written as DNA, the CDR3 is TGTGCCAGCAGTCTGAACCGACAGACTAACTATGGCTACACCTTC.

The CDR3 DNA sequence: TGCAGCGTTGAGTTTGGGGGAACACTGGGATACGAGCAGTACTTC. Protein: CSVEFGGTLGYEQYF. This sequence joins TRBV29-1 and TRBJ2-7; D possibly matches TRBD1 or TRBD2 (5 bases each). CDR1 is SQVTM and CDR2 is ANQGSEA in the germline V gene. This CDR3 spans 15 amino acids. Trimming pared 3 bases from V and 4 bases from J, leaving 19 bases between.

This chain links TRBV19 with TRBJ1-5; D unresolved. Trimming took 6 bases from V and 4 from J, leaving 16 bases between them. Per germline, CDR1 LNHDA and CDR2 SQIVND (reference sequence). The CDR3 consists of 15 residues. The DNA of the CDR3 is TGTGCCAGTAGGGATCAGTCGGGAATAAATCAGCCCCAGCATTTT. Protein product: CASRDQSGINQPQHF.

This chain connects TRBV28 to TRBJ2-1, with 8 bases lining up with TRBD2. V dropped 2 bases and J dropped 8; count of bases not matched to a gene: 11. This CDR3 spans 16 amino acids. Germline V gives CDR1 MDHEN, CDR2 SYDVKM. CDR3 sequence: CASSLNLAGTSDEQFF. The CDR3 region has the DNA TGTGCCAGCAGTTTAAATTTAGCGGGGACCTCGGATGAGCAGTTCTTC.

The CDR3 reads CASSHRQGGGYTF. CDR3 coding DNA: TGTGCCAGCAGCCATAGACAGGGTGGTGGCTACACCTTC. The rearrangement uses TRBV3-1 (or the pseudogene TRBV3-2) and TRBJ1-2; TRBD1 agrees at 7 bases. Germline V CDR1 and CDR2: LGHDT, YNNKEL (reference sequence). Trimming took 3 bases from V and 7 from J; bases not matched to a gene: 5. The CDR3 loop spans 13 amino acids.

The chain is built from TRBV19 and TRBJ2-5; no reliable D call. The CDR3 extends over 14 amino acids. CDR1 and CDR2 from the germline V gene are LNHDA and SQIVND (reference sequence). V was clipped by 1 base and J by 5 bases, with 11 bases between them. The CDR3 is CASSIGSFGETQYF. CDR3 DNA: TGTGCCAGTAGTATAGGGTCCTTCGGGGAGACCCAGTACTTC.

This sequence joins TRBV5-6 and TRBJ1-3, with a tentative D call TRBD1 (5 bases). The germline V gene has CDR1 SGHDT and CDR2 YYEEEE. V gave up 1 base and J gave up 3 bases, with 17 bases separating them. The CDR3 covers 17 residues. The CDR3 is CASSLFWEGPIGNTIYF. The CDR3 bases are TGTGCCAGCAGCTTGTTTTGGGAGGGACCCATTGGAAACACCATATATTTT.

The gene calls are TRBV6-5 and TRBJ1-2, with D maybe TRBD1 (6 bases). Germline V gives CDR1 MNHEY, CDR2 SVGAGI. The germline V and J ends were trimmed by 6 bases and 4 bases, with 12 bases remaining between them. This CDR3 region has 13 residues. In DNA, the CDR3 is TGTGCCAGCAGGGCGGACAGCCTCTATGGCTACACCTTC. Protein product: CASRADSLYGYTF.

This clone was seen only once. The genes are TRBV4-1 and TRBJ2-3; D might be TRBD2 (5 bases). Germline V gene sequence: CDR1 MGHRA, CDR2 YSYEKL. Trimming left V 4 bases short and J 5 bases short, with 13 bases between. This CDR3 has 14 residues. The CDR3 region is CASSPEGQIDTQYF. CDR3 in DNA: TGCGCCAGCAGCCCAGAGGGTCAGATAGATACGCAGTATTTT.

This clone was seen a handful of times. The chain couples TRBV7-2 to TRBJ1-5; 8 bases fit TRBD1. This CDR3 spans 16 amino acids. CDR1 and CDR2 (germline): SGHTA, FQGNSA. V gave up 4 bases and J gave up 6 bases; unmatched junction bases: 11. CDR3 residues: CASSSYPGTGGQPQHF. The DNA of the CDR3 is TGTGCCAGCAGCTCGTACCCCGGGACAGGCGGTCAGCCCCAGCATTTT.

The J gene is TRBJ1-1, the V gene TRBV18; D is unclear. The CDR3 runs 14 residues. Germline values: CDR1 KGHSH, CDR2 LQKENI. The V gene lost 3 bases and the J gene lost 1 base, with 9 bases spanning the gap. CDR3 bases: TGTGCCAGCTCACCTACGCTACCGAACACTGAAGCTTTCTTT. It is translated as CASSPTLPNTEAFF.

The rearrangement links TRBV5-1 to TRBJ1-3; no clear D. Germline CDR1 reads SGHRS; CDR2 reads YFSETQ. V was trimmed by 2 bases and J by 6 bases, leaving 6 bases between them. This CDR3 comprises 12 residues. CDR3 in DNA: TGCGCCAGCAGCTTCGATCAAAACACCATATATTTT. Encoded protein: CASSFDQNTIYF.